Each of the 32 T cell receptor beta chains below was sequenced from the same sample in a study of cytomegalovirus exposure and HLA in healthy donors. In the PCR, 60 Vbeta and 13 Jbeta primers were used. The assay was immunoSEQ multiplex PCR, and TCRdb's table has in-frame clones only and misses some. The table shows 90,000 or so clones, with roughly 82% occurring only once. Material: PBMCs. These receptors were taken from a man in his thirties or forties in good health and CMV-seropositive.

The V and J genes are TRBV28 and TRBJ1-5; TRBD1 matches at 10 bases. V was pared by 7 bases and J by 2 bases, with 14 bases of the junction left unmatched. CDR3 size: 18 residues. Germline V gives CDR1 MDHEN, CDR2 SYDVKM. The CDR3 loop reads CASKRGQGLRNGNQPQHF. Written as DNA, the CDR3 is TGTGCCAGCAAACGGGGACAGGGGCTCCGAAATGGCAATCAGCCCCAGCATTTT.

The chain is built from TRBV15 and TRBJ2-1; 13 bases match TRBD2. The germline gives CDR1 LNHNV, CDR2 YYDKDF (reference sequence). CDR3 length equals 17 residues. V dropped 0 bases and J dropped 7; count of bases not matched to a gene: 6. The CDR3 spells CATSRDLELAGGNEQFF. CDR3 coding DNA: TGTGCCACCAGCAGAGATCTTGAACTAGCGGGAGGGAATGAGCAGTTCTTC.

The chain links TRBV2 to TRBJ2-3, with D hard to call. The CDR3 is 14 residues long. Germline CDR1 SNHLY, CDR2 FYNNEI. With 3 bases removed from V and 2 bases from J, the gap between germline ends came to 9 bases. The DNA of the CDR3 is TGTGCCAGCAGTGATCAGGCATACACAGATACGCAGTATTTT. Translating gives CASSDQAYTDTQYF.

A note on this clone: One end of the junction fails to match germline, which may point to a read error. The chain couples TRBV7-9 to TRBJ2-1; 14 nucleotides line up with TRBD2. Germline V gene lookup returns CDR1 SEHNR and CDR2 FQNEAQ (reference sequence). This CDR3 region has 19 residues. The chain's CDR3 is CSSRPTPGFGTSGGNEQFF. The CDR3 DNA reads TGTTCCAGCAGACCTACCCCAGGGTTCGGGACTAGCGGGGGCAATGAGCAGTTCTTC.

The chain recombines TRBV28 with TRBJ2-5; TRBD2 matches at 9 bases. CDR1 and CDR2 (germline): MDHEN, SYDVKM. This CDR3 comprises 15 residues. The V segment lost 3 bases and the J segment 6 bases; nucleotides outside the gene matches: 8. The CDR3 DNA is TGTGCCAGCAGTTTTGCGGGACTAGCTAGACAGACCCAGTACTTC. Protein: CASSFAGLARQTQYF.

This chain uses TRBV7-9 with TRBJ1-5, with TRBD1 identical over 10 bases. V lost 1 base to trimming and J lost 15 bases; unmatched junction nucleotides: 9. This CDR3 is 14 amino acids long. CDR1 and CDR2 from the germline V gene are SEHNR and FQNEAQ (reference sequence). The CDR3 reads CASSLGDRGDIPHF. The CDR3 region has the DNA TGTGCCAGCAGCTTAGGGGACAGGGGTGACATCCCGCATTTT. Combining the CDR3 with reference TRBV7-9 and TRBJ1-5 gives the whole variable domain DTGVSQNPRHKITKRGQNVTFRCDPISEHNRLYWYRQTLGQGPEFLTYFQNEAQLEKSRLLSDRFSAERPKGSFSTLEIQRTEQGDSAMYLCASSLGDRGDIPHFGDGTRLSIL.

The gene calls are TRBV7-2 and TRBJ2-7; 11 bases align to TRBD1. The CDR3 length is 15 residues. V dropped 3 bases and J dropped 2; count of bases not matched to a gene: 3. Germline CDR1 SGHTA, CDR2 FQGNSA. The CDR3 region is CASSLEGQGAYEQYF. The CDR3, as DNA: TGTGCCAGCAGCTTGGAGGGACAGGGGGCCTACGAGCAGTACTTC.

This clone occurred a few times. The J gene is TRBJ1-4, the V gene TRBV10-3; 9 bases match TRBD1. The germline V gene encodes CDR1 ENHRY and CDR2 SYGVKD. Losses at the gene ends were 6 bases for V and 7 bases for J; bases not matched to a gene: 6. The CDR3 is 14 residues long. CDR3 loop: CAIRRTGEGEKLFF. DNA of the CDR3: TGTGCCATCAGAAGGACAGGGGAGGGTGAAAAACTGTTTTTT.

V and J are TRBV19 and TRBJ1-2; 7 bases line up with TRBD1. CDR3 length: 13 amino acids. The trim removed 4 bases at V and 4 bases at J, leaving 3 bases unmatched. In germline, CDR1 is LNHDA, CDR2 SQIVND (reference sequence). As DNA, the CDR3 is TGTGCCAGTAGTAAGGACAGGACCTATGGCTACACCTTC. This encodes CASSKDRTYGYTF.

This clone appeared a few times. The genes are TRBV9 and TRBJ2-1; 8 bases line up with TRBD1. Germline lookup yields CDR1 SGDLS and CDR2 YYNGEE. This CDR3 comprises 18 residues. With 2 bases clipped from V and 0 bases from J, the junction kept 10 bases outside the gene matches. The CDR3 loop is CASSVPLTGGGSYNEQFF. DNA of the CDR3: TGTGCCAGCAGCGTTCCTTTAACAGGGGGAGGCTCCTACAATGAGCAGTTCTTC.

This rearrangement joins TRBV19 to TRBJ2-7; 7 bases line up with TRBD2. Germline trimming cut 1 base from V and 2 bases from J; bases unmatched to any gene: 2. Germline V gives CDR1 LNHDA, CDR2 SQIVND (reference sequence). The CDR3 consists of 14 residues. The CDR3 DNA sequence: TGTGCCAGTAGTATAGCGGGAGGTACCTACGAGCAGTACTTC. Translating gives CASSIAGGTYEQYF.

The rearrangement uses TRBV6-5 and TRBJ1-1, with 8 bases identical to TRBD1. The germline V gene has CDR1 MNHEY and CDR2 SVGAGI. After removal of 5 bases from V and 4 bases from J, the junction contained 6 bases not matched to a gene. CDR3 size: 14 residues. This CDR3 reads CASSKDRVITEAFF. The CDR3 nucleotides read TGTGCCAGCAGTAAGGACAGGGTCATCACTGAAGCTTTCTTT.

The V gene is TRBV7-9, the J gene TRBJ2-1; 8 positions match TRBD2. The V gene's germline CDR1 is SEHNR and CDR2 FQNEAQ (reference sequence). The CDR3 is made up of 15 amino acids. Trimming took 3 bases from V and 7 from J; bases not matched to a gene: 8. CDR3 bases: TGTGCCAGCAGCTTCGGGGCGGGAGGATCGAATGAGCAGTTCTTC. The encoded protein is CASSFGAGGSNEQFF.

The genes are TRBV5-4 and TRBJ2-7, with 7 positions matching TRBD1. The CDR3 is 14 residues long. Trimming removed 3 bases from V and 5 bases from J; junction bases left unmatched: 8. CDR1 and CDR2 from the germline V gene are SGHNT and YYREEE (reference sequence). The CDR3 nucleotides are TGTGCCAGCAGCTCAAAGACAGGGAGAGACGAGCAGTACTTC. Protein product: CASSSKTGRDEQYF.

The sample holds a few counts of this clone. The CDR3 region is CASSRTGAKTQYF. The CDR3 region has the DNA TGTGCCAGCAGTCGTACAGGGGCGAAGACCCAGTACTTC. This chain connects TRBV28 to TRBJ2-5; 7 nucleotides match TRBD1. This CDR3 has 13 amino acids. Germline V gene sequence: CDR1 MDHEN, CDR2 SYDVKM. J gave up 6 bases and V 5 bases, and 6 bases lay outside the gene matches.

The sample holds a few counts of this clone. Compared with germline, one end of the junction differs, possibly owing to a read error. The V call is TRBV25-1, the J call TRBJ1-1; TRBD1 is a possible D gene (6 bases). CDR1 and CDR2 from the germline V gene are MGHDK and SYGVNS. CDR3 length: 13 amino acids. The DNA of the CDR3 is TGTGCCAGCAGTGAACCCAGGCAGGGGAGGGTGATCTTT. Its translation is CASSEPRQGRVIF.

This chain links TRBV14 with TRBJ2-7; 12 nucleotides align to TRBD2. Germline CDR1 reads SGHDN; CDR2 reads FVKESK. V lost 3 bases, J lost 3 bases, and 3 bases stayed unmatched. This CDR3 region has 15 residues. The CDR3 DNA sequence: TGTGCCAGCAGCCAGGGACTAGCGGGCGTCTACGAGCAGTACTTC. Encoded protein: CASSQGLAGVYEQYF.

The chain has TRBV7-8 and TRBJ1-1; no firm D call. CDR1 and CDR2 (germline): SGHVS, FQNEAQ. The germline V and J ends were trimmed by 3 bases and 1 base, with 12 bases remaining between them. The CDR3 totals 15 residues. The CDR3 region has the DNA TGTGCCAGCAGCTTGGTCCGATCAGGGAACACTGAAGCTTTCTTT. As protein: CASSLVRSGNTEAFF.

In its sample, this clone was seen a few times. The chain carries TRBV14 and TRBJ1-1, with 8 bases aligning to TRBD1. Germline loops: CDR1 SGHDN, CDR2 FVKESK. This CDR3 is built from 15 residues. J gave up 2 bases and V 5 bases, and 7 bases lay outside the gene matches. DNA of the CDR3: TGTGCCAGCAGCTTGGGGGACAGGACCAACACTGAAGCTTTCTTT. Protein sequence: CASSLGDRTNTEAFF.

This clone was counted between two and nine times. CDR3: CASSVQTGAAPYEQYF. For the CDR3, the DNA is TGTGCCAGCAGCGTACAAACAGGGGCCGCTCCCTACGAGCAGTACTTC. The chain links TRBV9 to TRBJ2-7; 7 positions match TRBD1. The germline gives CDR1 SGDLS, CDR2 YYNGEE. The CDR3 covers 16 residues. V lost 1 base, J lost 2 bases, and 9 bases stayed unmatched.

The rearrangement links TRBV7-9 to TRBJ2-1; D possibly corresponds to TRBD1 (6 bases). CDR1 is SEHNR, CDR2 FQNEAQ, per germline (reference sequence). The CDR3 contains 14 residues. V lost 5 bases, J lost 6 bases, and 14 bases lay in between. CDR3 protein: CASSPRRGSNEQFF. The CDR3 nucleotides read TGTGCCAGCAGCCCTCGTAGGGGGAGCAATGAGCAGTTCTTC.

Comment on this clone: The junction and the germline gene differ at one end; a read error may be behind it. This rearrangement joins TRBV7-9 to TRBJ2-7, with TRBD1 identical over 8 bases. Germline V CDR1 and CDR2: SEHNR, FQNEAQ (reference sequence). The CDR3 has 14 residues. CDR3 loop: CSSSSTGQGYEQYF. The CDR3, as DNA: TGTTCCAGCAGCTCAACAGGACAGGGCTACGAGCAGTACTTC.

This chain joins TRBV6-5 and TRBJ2-4; D uncertain. Germline V CDR1 and CDR2: MNHEY, SVGAGI. This CDR3 comprises 14 residues. Trimming removed 5 bases from V and 9 bases from J, with 17 bases in between. CDR3 sequence (DNA): TGTGCCAGCAGTCGCAGTTGGTCCCGCCCCATTCAGTACTTC. Encoded protein: CASSRSWSRPIQYF.

The chain carries TRBV5-1 and TRBJ2-5, with a weak D call TRBD2 (6 bases). Trimming pared 3 bases from V and 2 bases from J, leaving 11 bases between. CDR1 and CDR2 (germline): SGHRS, YFSETQ. CDR3 length equals 14 residues. This chain's CDR3 is CASSSAGTQETQYF. CDR3 sequence (DNA): TGCGCCAGCAGCTCGGCAGGGACTCAAGAGACCCAGTACTTC.

This clone was picked up one time. The chain links TRBV5-4 to TRBJ2-4; the match to TRBD2 covers 7 bases. This CDR3 contains 15 residues. The V gene end was trimmed by 4 bases and the J gene end by 6 bases; junction bases not matched to a gene: 10. Germline V lookup: CDR1 SGHNT, CDR2 YYREEE (reference sequence). DNA for the CDR3: TGTGCCAGCAGCGAGGGAGGGATCTCGGGAAACATTCAGTACTTC. This translates into CASSEGGISGNIQYF.

V and J are TRBV5-4 and TRBJ2-7, with a tentative D call TRBD2 (6 bases). The CDR3 is 15 residues long. The V end lost 0 bases, the J end lost 4 bases, and 14 bases lay between the germline ends. Germline values: CDR1 SGHNT, CDR2 YYREEE (reference sequence). CDR3 region: CASSLVGRNYYEQYF. The CDR3 nucleotides are TGTGCCAGCAGCTTGGTGGGGAGGAACTATTACGAGCAGTACTTC.

This clone was recorded a few times. This chain joins TRBV5-1 and TRBJ2-6; the D is unclear. Trimming removed 4 bases at V and 1 base at J, with 6 bases between. Germline V gene lookup returns CDR1 SGHRS and CDR2 YFSETQ. CDR3 size: 14 residues. CDR3 sequence: CASSHLSGANVLTF. CDR3 DNA sequence: TGCGCCAGCAGCCACTTATCTGGGGCCAACGTCCTGACTTTC.

This chain joins TRBV5-4 and TRBJ1-1; D call uncertain. The CDR3 covers 15 residues. Germline CDR1 reads SGHNT; CDR2 reads YYREEE (reference sequence). V shed 4 bases and J shed 0 bases, with 13 bases lying between them. The CDR3 is CASSLNQAMNTEAFF. CDR3 DNA sequence: TGTGCCAGCAGCCTCAACCAAGCTATGAACACTGAAGCTTTCTTT.

This chain connects TRBV30 to TRBJ2-4, with TRBD1 matching over 7 bases. Germline lookup yields CDR1 GTSNPN and CDR2 SVGIG (reference sequence). The CDR3 has 18 residues. V shed 4 bases and J 2 bases; nucleotides not matched to a gene: 17. The CDR3 DNA reads TGTGCCTGGACTCCTCATATCACAGGGGTTTGGACCAAAAACATTCAGTACTTC. The encoded protein is CAWTPHITGVWTKNIQYF.

This sequence joins TRBV5-6 and TRBJ1-5; D might be TRBD1 (6 bases). The CDR3 loop spans 16 amino acids. Trimming took 4 bases from V and 0 from J, leaving 14 bases between them. Germline V gene data show CDR1 as SGHDT and CDR2 as YYEEEE. CDR3 bases: TGTGCCAGCAGCACCTGGACAGAATATAGCAATCAGCCCCAGCATTTT. Encoded protein: CASSTWTEYSNQPQHF.

The rearrangement joins TRBV9 to TRBJ2-7; 9 nucleotides line up with TRBD2. V gave up 3 bases and J gave up 2 bases; unmatched junction bases: 6. CDR1 and CDR2 (germline): SGDLS, YYNGEE. This CDR3 contains 15 residues. The chain's CDR3 is CASSAGTSSTYEQYF. In DNA form, the CDR3 reads TGTGCCAGCAGCGCCGGGACTAGCTCTACCTACGAGCAGTACTTC.

Only one count was recorded for this clone. This chain links TRBV28 with TRBJ1-4; a possible D gene is TRBD1 (5 bases). CDR1 and CDR2 (germline): MDHEN, SYDVKM. V lost 8 bases and J lost 7, with 8 bases in between. The CDR3 sequence is 11 residues long. The CDR3 here is CASGAGEKLFF. The CDR3, as DNA: TGTGCCAGCGGGGCAGGTGAAAAACTGTTTTTT. Based on the CDR3 plus reference TRBV28 and TRBJ1-4, the full variable domain is DVKVTQSSRYLVKRTGEKVFLECVQDMDHENMFWYRQDPGLGLRLIYFSYDVKMKEKGDIPEGYSVSREKKERFSLILESASTNQTSMYLCASGAGEKLFFGSGTQLSVL.